This TCR beta chain derives from a study of T cells in localized non-small cell lung cancer. The table came from immunoSEQ multiplex PCR; TCRdb's copy has only in-frame clones and leaves some out. The sample consists of around 9,600 clones, roughly nine tenths of them appearing once. As regards this clone: Its antigen is as yet unknown.

Notes on the study in general: When the top 100 tumor clones were examined, a median 57 of them also appeared in the adjacent lung, which was paired and uninvolved.

The V gene's germline CDR1 is SGHTA and CDR2 FQGNSA. Trimming pared 2 bases from V and 5 bases from J, leaving 16 bases between. This CDR3 spans 16 amino acids. V is TRBV7-2 and J is TRBJ1-5; a possible D gene is TRBD1 (6 bases). The receptor comes from a woman between 40 and 69 years old with stage I squamous cell lung carcinoma. The material was peripheral blood, obtained before any cancer treatment. CDR3 residues: CASSLRGGGFDQPQHF. The CDR3 coding sequence is TGTGCCAGCAGCTTAAGGGGAGGGGGTTTCGATCAGCCCCAGCATTTT.